This T cell receptor beta chain appears in the sequencing data of a study of T-cell reconstitution after alpha-beta-depleted transplantation in children. General study findings and limits: The origin of alpha-beta T cells about two months after transplant was reportedly several hundred expanded graft clones. The main origin of T-cell counts and diversity one year after transplant was newly produced T cells.

Trimming cost V 3 bases and J 2 bases, with 14 bases left between them. Germline CDR1 KGHDR, CDR2 SFDVKD. CDR3 length: 16 residues. The library targeted TCRbeta and was prepared with unique molecular identifiers. TCRdb reanalysed the PCR reads using MiXCR and keeps one entry per CDR3 protein. The top ten hold less than 20% of the sample, which has 97,000 or so distinct CDR3 sequences, 7.5% to 9.5% seen once. This clonotype has more than one count but fewer than ten. Its antigen remains unknown. This chain links TRBV24-1 with TRBJ2-3, with D possibly TRBD2 on 6 matching bases. The clonotype was recovered from a boy younger than 10 with acute lymphoblastic leukemia, due to receive a stem cell transplant. The sample consisted of PBMCs, taken before TCRalphabeta/CD19-depleted stem cell transplant. The CDR3 loop reads CATSDVRGRFTDTQYF. CDR3 DNA sequence: TGTGCCACCAGTGATGTGCGGGGAAGATTCACAGATACGCAGTATTTT.